Listed below are T cell receptor beta chains from one sample, sequenced in a study of brain T cells in children with intractable seizures. The protocol was immunoSEQ multiplex PCR, while the TCRdb copy is restricted to in-frame clones and leaves out a portion. The table includes 110,000 or so clones, 94% detected once. Sequences were derived from peripheral blood, sampled at surgery. Source of these receptors: a boy less than two years old with hemimegalencephaly and intractable seizures. The CDR3 runs from the conserved cysteine through the conserved F or W. D genes are given only for firm matches. Expanded clones get a size class; other rows say once, few or many, or leave the size out.

CDR3aa	CDR3nt	v_gene	j_gene	d_gene	abundance
CSVEGGAPRSTQYF	TGCAGCGTTGAAGGAGGTGCCCCTAGGTCTACGCAGTATTTT	TRBV29-1	TRBJ2-3	NA	NA
CASSHKQGPGTF	TGTGCCAGCAGTCACAAACAGGGGCCAGGCACCTTC	TRBV7-9	TRBJ1-2	TRBD1	NA
CASRRPGLATETQYF	TGTGCCAGCAGGCGCCCGGGACTAGCGACAGAGACCCAGTACTTC	TRBV6-5	TRBJ2-5	TRBD2	NA
CASSYSVGISYEQYF	TGTGCCAGCAGTTACTCTGTGGGCATCTCCTACGAGCAGTACTTC	TRBV6-6	TRBJ2-7	NA	NA
CASSFRTSGTGYEQYF	TGTGCCAGCAGCTTTCGGACTAGCGGGACCGGTTACGAGCAGTACTTC	TRBV7-6	TRBJ2-7	TRBD2	NA
CSASRLAGVANTGELFF	TGCAGTGCTAGTAGACTAGCGGGAGTCGCTAACACCGGGGAGCTGTTTTTT	TRBV20-1	TRBJ2-2	TRBD2	once
CASSPWADYNEQFF	TGTGCCAGCAGCCCGTGGGCAGACTACAATGAGCAGTTCTTC	TRBV11-3	TRBJ2-1	NA	NA
CASSLWTSENTGELFF	TGTGCCAGCAGCCTGTGGACATCGGAGAACACCGGGGAGCTGTTTTTT	TRBV7-6	TRBJ2-2	NA	NA
CASQGGSVNSYNSPLHF	TGTGCCAGCCAGGGGGGGAGCGTTAACTCCTATAATTCACCCCTCCACTTT	TRBV28	TRBJ1-6	TRBD1	NA
CASSLAGGSGELFF	TGTGCCAGCAGCTTGGCAGGGGGCTCCGGGGAGCTGTTTTTT	TRBV7-2	TRBJ2-2	TRBD1	NA
CASSARDSYNEQFF	TGTGCCAGCAGCGCAAGGGACAGCTACAATGAGCAGTTCTTC	TRBV5-4	TRBJ2-1	TRBD1	NA
CASSLVVTEAFF	TGTGCCAGCAGCTTGGTGGTCACTGAAGCTTTCTTT	TRBV5-5	TRBJ1-1	NA	NA
CASSQDPVRLSSGNTIYF	TGTGCCAGCAGCCAAGATCCTGTGCGGCTAAGCTCTGGAAACACCATATATTTT	TRBV3-1/TRBV3-2	TRBJ1-3	NA	once
CASSFRGTEAFF	TGTGCCAGCAGTTTTCGAGGGACTGAAGCTTTCTTT	TRBV27	TRBJ1-1	NA	NA
CASSSRDSNEQFF	TGTGCCAGCAGCTCTCGGGACAGCAATGAGCAGTTCTTC	TRBV5-6	TRBJ2-1	TRBD1	NA
CASSFPSGPYNEQFF	TGTGCCAGCAGTTTCCCTAGCGGGCCCTACAATGAGCAGTTCTTC	TRBV5-6	TRBJ2-1	TRBD2	NA
CASSVSGDSTDTQYF	TGTGCCAGCAGCGTTAGTGGGGACTCCACAGATACGCAGTATTTT	TRBV9	TRBJ2-3	NA	NA
CASSVRDRESPQHF	TGTGCCAGCAGCGTTAGGGACCGTGAGTCACCCCAGCATTTT	TRBV9	TRBJ1-5	NA	NA
CASSLDYNTEAFF	TGCGCCAGCAGCCTGGACTACAACACTGAAGCTTTCTTT	TRBV5-1	TRBJ1-1	NA	NA
CASSIPGQSSYNEQFF	TGTGCCAGTAGTATCCCGGGACAGAGCTCCTACAATGAGCAGTTCTTC	TRBV19	TRBJ2-1	TRBD1	NA
CASSLDGTAFYGYTF	TGTGCCAGCAGTTTAGATGGGACAGCGTTCTATGGCTACACCTTC	TRBV27	TRBJ1-2	TRBD1	NA
CASSDPRAGETQYF	TGCGCCAGCAGCGACCCCCGGGCGGGAGAGACCCAGTACTTC	TRBV5-1	TRBJ2-5	NA	NA
CASTQLYGYTF	TGTGCCAGCACACAGTTATATGGCTACACCTTC	TRBV28	TRBJ1-2	NA	NA
CASSLKAVYEQYF	TGTGCCAGCAGCTTAAAGGCCGTTTACGAGCAGTACTTC	TRBV11-2	TRBJ2-7	NA	NA
CATSRDPALNTEAFF	TGTGCCACCAGCAGAGATCCAGCCTTGAACACTGAAGCTTTCTTT	TRBV15	TRBJ1-1	NA	NA
CASSLSRQGNLNSPLHF	TGTGCCAGCAGTTTATCCCGACAGGGGAATCTGAATTCACCCCTCCACTTT	TRBV27	TRBJ1-6	TRBD1	NA
CASSRFIIRHGYTF	TGCGCCAGCAGCAGGTTTATAATTAGGCATGGCTACACCTTC	TRBV4-1	TRBJ1-2	NA	NA
CASSVDPGQVTDTQYF	TGTGCCAGCAGCGTAGATCCGGGACAAGTCACAGATACGCAGTATTTT	TRBV9	TRBJ2-3	NA	NA
CASSLDPVGSNSPLHF	TGTGCCAGCAGCTTAGATCCAGTAGGGAGCAATTCACCCCTCCACTTT	TRBV7-8	TRBJ1-6	NA	NA
CASYRQPQHF	TGTGCCAGTTATAGGCAGCCCCAGCATTTT	TRBV19	TRBJ1-5	NA	NA
CASGLRDTQYF	TGTGCCAGCGGCCTAAGAGATACGCAGTATTTT	TRBV9	TRBJ2-3	NA	NA
CASGLVGDSPLHF	TGTGCTAGTGGTTTGGTCGGGGATTCACCCCTCCACTTT	TRBV12-5	TRBJ1-6	NA	NA
CSVDPTSGTGDEQFF	TGCAGCGTTGACCCGACTAGCGGGACCGGGGATGAGCAGTTCTTC	TRBV29-1	TRBJ2-1	TRBD2	NA
CASSRLAQGEGYTF	TGTGCCAGCAGTCGCCTAGCTCAGGGGGAGGGCTACACCTTC	TRBV6-6	TRBJ1-2	TRBD1	once
CASSPQGARTEAFF	TGTGCCAGCTCACCACAGGGGGCTAGAACTGAAGCTTTCTTT	TRBV18	TRBJ1-1	TRBD1	few
CASRDSAWGYTF	TGCGCCAGCAGGGACAGCGCCTGGGGCTACACCTTC	TRBV10-2	TRBJ1-2	NA	NA
CASSIDRGASSYNEQFF	TGTGCCAGTAGTATAGACCGGGGAGCGAGCTCCTACAATGAGCAGTTCTTC	TRBV19	TRBJ2-1	NA	NA
CSASSGATTYNEQFF	TGCAGTGCTAGTTCGGGAGCTACCACCTACAATGAGCAGTTCTTC	TRBV20-1	TRBJ2-1	NA	NA
CASTLQGAGTDTQYF	TGTGCCAGCACTCTCCAGGGGGCGGGCACAGATACGCAGTATTTT	TRBV5-4	TRBJ2-3	TRBD1	NA
CASSPRTGNTEAFF	TGTGCCAGCAGCCCCCGGACAGGGAACACTGAAGCTTTCTTT	TRBV11-3	TRBJ1-1	TRBD1	NA
CASSEDRLNTDTQYF	TGTGCCAGCAGTGAGGACCGCTTAAACACAGATACGCAGTATTTT	TRBV2	TRBJ2-3	NA	NA
CASSWDRETGELFF	TGTGCCAGCAGTTGGGACAGGGAAACCGGGGAGCTGTTTTTT	TRBV28	TRBJ2-2	TRBD1	NA
CASSLSLAGGGEQFF	TGTGCCAGCAGTTTAAGCCTAGCGGGAGGTGGTGAGCAGTTCTTC	TRBV28	TRBJ2-1	TRBD2	once
CASGLAASYEQYF	TGTGCCAGCGGACTAGCAGCCTCCTACGAGCAGTACTTC	TRBV27	TRBJ2-7	TRBD2	NA
CASSLMGRGRHLDTQYF	TGTGCCAGCAGCTTAATGGGTAGGGGGCGGCATTTAGATACGCAGTATTTT	TRBV7-3	TRBJ2-3	TRBD1	NA
CASSLAGTSEQYF	TGTGCCAGCAGCTTGGCCGGCACGTCCGAGCAGTACTTC	TRBV5-6	TRBJ2-7	NA	NA
CASSIRLGTTYEQYF	TGCGCCAGCAGCATCAGACTGGGTACCACCTACGAGCAGTACTTC	TRBV5-1	TRBJ2-7	NA	NA
CASSEIGNTEAFF	TGTGCCAGCAGTGAAATCGGTAACACTGAAGCTTTCTTT	TRBV6-1	TRBJ1-1	NA	NA
CASSLGLALYNEQFF	TGTGCCAGCAGTTTGGGACTAGCGCTCTACAATGAGCAGTTCTTC	TRBV7-3	TRBJ2-1	TRBD2	NA
CAISESPLAGGGEQFF	TGTGCCATCAGTGAGTCGCCCCTAGCGGGAGGAGGGGAGCAGTTCTTC	TRBV10-3	TRBJ2-1	TRBD2	NA
CASSQVVLGSNEQFF	TGTGCCAGCAGCCAAGTGGTGCTCGGCTCTAATGAGCAGTTCTTC	TRBV14	TRBJ2-1	NA	once
CASSRQNEKLFF	TGTGCCAGCAGCAGACAGAATGAAAAACTGTTTTTT	TRBV2	TRBJ1-4	NA	NA
CASSLGGTFYEQYF	TGCGCCAGCAGCTTGGGAGGGACATTCTACGAGCAGTACTTC	TRBV5-1	TRBJ2-7	NA	NA
CASRSAGTQTPLLTDTQYF	TGTGCCAGCAGATCCGCCGGGACTCAAACACCACTCCTCACAGATACGCAGTATTTT	TRBV5-6	TRBJ2-3	NA	NA